These 24 T cell receptor beta chains originate from one sample sequenced in a study of CD8+CD57+ T cells in acquired aplastic anemia listed by TCRdb under 2018. The listed sequencing device is Illumina HiSeq 2000. Genomic DNA was used as template for profiling of TCR beta VDJ combinations and CDR3 sequences. TCRdb reanalyzed the raw reads on its own, using fastp at Q25 for trimming and MiXCR for clone calling, and kept in-frame beta chains. Every entry covers one CDR3 protein and lists the most common genes and DNA from its rows. Present in this sample are about 170,000 distinct CDR3 sequences, around 40% of which were seen just once. The ten largest clones capture approximately 1.1% of the sample. Sequenced sample: sorted CD4+, CD8+, or CD8+CD57+ T cells (not recorded which) from PBMCs. The receptors originated from a human donor in good health.

The genes are TRBV29-1 and TRBJ2-1, with 7 nucleotides matching TRBD1. The germline gives CDR1 SQVTM, CDR2 ANQGSEA. V gave up 7 bases and J gave up 0 bases; unmatched junction bases: 9. The CDR3 is 15 amino acids. The CDR3 spells CSAGETGSSYNEQFF. The CDR3 nucleotides read TGCAGCGCCGGGGAGACAGGGAGCTCCTACAATGAGCAGTTCTTC.

This clonotype showed up many times. V gene TRBV20-1 combines with J gene TRBJ1-5; D call uncertain. CDR3 length: 13 residues. Per the germline V gene, CDR1 is DFQATT and CDR2 is SNEGSKA (reference sequence). V gave up 5 bases and J gave up 2 bases, with 10 bases separating them. As DNA, the CDR3 is TGCAGTGCTGTCAGTGGCCGCAATCAGCCCCAGCATTTT. Translation gives CSAVSGRNQPQHF.

This clonotype was seen repeatedly, ten times or more. This chain connects TRBV7-8 to TRBJ1-6, with D possibly TRBD1 on 6 matching bases. Germline V CDR1 and CDR2: SGHVS, FQNEAQ. This CDR3 is 15 amino acids long. The V and J ends lost 4 bases and 8 bases respectively, with 15 bases between them. The CDR3 nucleotides read TGTGCCAGCAGCTCAAACAGGGTTAGGGATTCACCCCTCCACTTT. Translating it yields CASSSNRVRDSPLHF.

As for this clonotype: The conserved final phenylalanine or tryptophan is absent from the CDR3, which likely points to a read error. The chain couples TRBV19 to TRBJ2-5, with unresolved D. V was cut by 6 bases and J by 1 base, with 9 bases left in between. The CDR3 has 13 amino acids. Germline V lookup: CDR1 LNHDA, CDR2 SQIVND (reference sequence). The CDR3 DNA follows: TGTGCCAGTAGCCCGACGGGCCAAGAGACCCAGTACCTC. The encoded protein is CASSPTGQETQYL.

This chain links TRBV2 with TRBJ1-2, with D unclear. Trimming pared 2 bases from V and 3 bases from J, leaving 7 bases between. Germline V gene sequence: CDR1 SNHLY, CDR2 FYNNEI. The CDR3 runs 13 residues. CDR3 sequence: CASSEHSHYGYTF. CDR3 in DNA: TGTGCCAGCAGTGAACATAGCCACTATGGCTACACCTTC.

This chain joins TRBV19 and TRBJ2-7, with a possible D match to TRBD1 (5 bases). The V end lost 3 bases, the J end lost 4 bases, and 10 bases lay between the germline ends. Germline lookup yields CDR1 LNHDA and CDR2 SQIVND (reference sequence). CDR3 length equals 13 residues. DNA for the CDR3: TGTGCCAGTAGTATTAGTAGGGGTTACGAGCAGTACTTC. Translated: CASSISRGYEQYF.

This clonotype was seen at least ten times. The chain has TRBV4-1 and TRBJ1-6; D gene ambiguous. Germline V gene lookup returns CDR1 MGHRA and CDR2 YSYEKL. V was cut by 0 bases and J by 3 bases, with 9 bases left in between. The CDR3 length is 16 residues. The CDR3 reads CASSQEVGRYNSPLHF. The CDR3 DNA reads TGCGCCAGCAGCCAAGAAGTCGGACGCTATAATTCACCCCTCCACTTT.

The gene calls are TRBV12-3 or TRBV12-4 and TRBJ1-5; D remains ambiguous. V was pared by 8 bases and J by 2 bases, with 7 bases between. The CDR3 has 12 residues. CDR3 sequence (DNA): TGTGCCAGCGCGGGAGGCAATCAGCCCCAGCATTTT. As protein: CASAGGNQPQHF.

This chain links TRBV30 with TRBJ1-1; D call uncertain. The CDR3 runs to 14 residues. The V and J ends lost 2 bases and 2 bases respectively, with 12 bases between them. Germline lookup yields CDR1 GTSNPN and CDR2 SVGIG (reference sequence). The CDR3 reads CAWSMDRVNTEAFF. In nucleotides, the CDR3 is TGTGCCTGGAGTATGGATAGAGTCAACACTGAAGCTTTCTTT.

Ten or more counts support this clonotype. The genes are TRBV3-1 and TRBJ1-6, with 7 bases lining up with TRBD1. Trimming removed 1 base from V and 10 bases from J; junction bases left unmatched: 4. Germline CDR1 and CDR2: LGHDT and YNNKEL (reference sequence). The CDR3 totals 14 residues. The CDR3 sequence: CASSQVGQRSPLHF. The CDR3 DNA follows: TGTGCCAGCAGCCAAGTGGGACAGAGATCACCCCTCCACTTT.

The chain recombines TRBV12-3 or TRBV12-4 with TRBJ1-1; D not certain. The CDR3 covers 12 residues. The germline V and J ends were trimmed by 7 bases and 6 bases, with 12 bases remaining between them. This CDR3 reads CASTSGGSEAFF. The CDR3 DNA reads as TGTGCCAGCACCTCGGGAGGTTCTGAAGCTTTCTTT.

This clonotype has a count of ten or more. The rearrangement uses TRBV16 and TRBJ1-2; D remains ambiguous. The germline V gene encodes CDR1 KGHSY and CDR2 FQNENV. The V end lost 3 bases, the J end lost 4 bases, and 12 bases lay between the germline ends. The CDR3 loop spans 14 amino acids. This chain's CDR3 is CASSHAGSTYGYTF. The CDR3 nucleotides read TGTGCCAGCAGCCATGCGGGCTCAACCTATGGCTACACCTTC.

V usage is TRBV2 and J usage is TRBJ1-3; TRBD1 is a possible D gene (5 bases). This CDR3 is 14 amino acids long. Germline CDR1 SNHLY, CDR2 FYNNEI. V was pared by 3 bases and J by 2 bases, with 8 bases between. CDR3 in amino acids: CASSELRAGNTIYF. CDR3 coding DNA: TGTGCCAGCAGTGAGCTCAGGGCTGGAAACACCATATATTTT.

On this clonotype itself: The junction departs from germline at one end; a sequencing error may be responsible. The rearrangement uses TRBV4-3 and TRBJ1-2, with D possibly TRBD1 on 6 matching bases. The CDR3 length is 15 residues. Germline CDR1 LGHNA, CDR2 YSLEER. The CDR3 DNA reads as TGCACCAGCAGCCAAGATGGGGTCAGGGGCTATGGCTACACCTTC. Translated: CTSSQDGVRGYGYTF.

Comment on this clonotype: With a much larger clone just one base away, this may be a read error. V gene TRBV2 combines with J gene TRBJ1-5; 8 bases are a match to TRBD1. CDR3 length: 15 residues. Per germline, CDR1 SNHLY and CDR2 FYNNEI. The CDR3 coding sequence is TGTGCCGGCAGAGGGACAGGTTATAGCAATCAGCCCCAGCATTTT. Residues: CAGRGTGYSNQPQHF.

This clonotype was counted at least ten times. The chain employs TRBV29-1 and TRBJ1-3; D is undetermined. The CDR3 has 12 amino acids. Germline CDR1 and CDR2: SQVTM and ANQGSEA. Between the trimmed V and J ends, which lost 7 bases and 0 bases, there was a span of 7 bases. The CDR3 DNA reads TGCAGCGCCACGAGCTCTGGAAACACCATATATTTT. As protein: CSATSSGNTIYF.

This clonotype was detected ten times or more. The chain is built from TRBV12-3 or TRBV12-4 and TRBJ2-1, with TRBD2 matching over 8 bases. The CDR3 extends over 19 amino acids. Losses at the gene ends were 7 bases for V and 0 bases for J; bases not matched to a gene: 17. Written as DNA, the CDR3 is TGTGCCAGCACCCCTCTACCCACGGGGGGGCCATACTCCTACAATGAGCAGTTCTTC. Its translation: CASTPLPTGGPYSYNEQFF.

This clonotype was detected only once. A much larger clone lies a single base off, so this may be a read error. The chain uses TRBV6-2 or TRBV6-3 and TRBJ1-2; TRBD1 matches 7 bases. The CDR3 contains 12 residues. Germline CDR1 reads MNHEY; CDR2 reads SVGEGT. The J segment lost 4 bases and the V segment lost 8 bases, leaving 4 bases of the junction unmatched. As DNA, the CDR3 is TGTGCCAGCGGACAGGTGGGCTATGGCTACACCTTC. Amino acid sequence: CASGQVGYGYTF.

CDR3 amino acids: CATSGTGSANTEAFF. The CDR3, as DNA: TGTGCCACCAGTGGAACAGGTTCGGCCAACACTGAAGCTTTCTTT. This chain uses TRBV24-1 with TRBJ1-1; D possibly corresponds to TRBD1 (5 bases). Trimming stripped 5 bases from V and 2 bases from J, with 14 bases between. This CDR3 has 15 residues. CDR1 is KGHDR, CDR2 SFDVKD, per germline.

This clonotype came up many times. This chain joins TRBV10-3 and TRBJ2-7; D remains ambiguous. This CDR3 is built from 13 residues. CDR1 and CDR2 (germline): ENHRY, SYGVKD. The V and J ends lost 8 bases and 0 bases respectively, with 11 bases between them. CDR3 bases: TGTGCCATCGTCACCGAGAGCTCCTACGAGCAGTACTTC. Protein: CAIVTESSYEQYF.

The chain joins TRBV20-1 to TRBJ1-1; TRBD1 aligns across 9 bases. This CDR3 is 12 amino acids long. Per germline, CDR1 DFQATT and CDR2 SNEGSKA (reference sequence). Trimming took 6 bases from V and 8 from J; bases not matched to a gene: 7. CDR3 protein: CSAQRGTGEAFF. In DNA, the CDR3 is TGCAGTGCACAACGTGGGACAGGGGAAGCTTTCTTT.

CDR3 nucleotide sequence: TGCGCCAGGCCGGGACTAGGAGGTATCCAGCAGTACTTC. Its protein is CARPGLGGIQQYF. This chain uses TRBV10-1 with TRBJ2-7; 8 bases agree with TRBD2. CDR1 and CDR2 (germline): WNHNN, SYGVQD (reference sequence). Trimming took 9 bases from V and 8 from J; bases not matched to a gene: 12. The CDR3 is made up of 13 amino acids.

Many counts were recorded for this clonotype. J is TRBJ2-5 and V is TRBV7-9; 11 nucleotides align to TRBD2. CDR1 is SEHNR and CDR2 is FQNEAQ in the germline V gene (reference sequence). V shed 5 bases and J 4 bases; nucleotides not matched to a gene: 15. This CDR3 has 18 amino acids. In DNA, the CDR3 is TGTGCCAGCAGCCCGGGAGGAGGTAGCGGGAGGGCTGGAGAGACCCAGTACTTC. Amino acid sequence: CASSPGGGSGRAGETQYF.

The J gene is TRBJ1-1, the V gene TRBV19; D gene ambiguous. Germline V gene lookup returns CDR1 LNHDA and CDR2 SQIVND (reference sequence). V was shortened by 4 bases and J by 8 bases, with 8 bases between the two germline ends. The length of the CDR3 is 11 residues. CDR3 DNA sequence: TGTGCCAGTAGTAGCGGACTGGAAGCTTTCTTT. It encodes CASSSGLEAFF.